This T cell receptor (beta chain) was recovered during a study of technical replicates of blood from four donors. Only in-frame clones appear in the TCRdb table, and some are missing; sequencing was by immunoSEQ multiplex PCR. The sample records 75,000 to 95,000 clones, roughly 94% being singletons. Trimming removed 11 bases at V and 8 bases at J, with 19 bases between. CDR1 is MGHRA, CDR2 YSYEKL, per germline. CDR3 size: 13 residues. The clonotype comes from a human donor in good health. Sequencing was performed on T cells isolated from PBMCs. V gene TRBV4-1 combines with J gene TRBJ2-1; possibly TRBD1 for D (6 bases). Here the CDR3 DNA reads TGCGCCGCGGCGTTAACCTGGGGGCATGAGCAGTTCTTC. This codes for CAAALTWGHEQFF.